This T cell receptor (beta chain) appears in the sequencing data of a study of blood T cell repertoires in COVID-19. Study at large: There were acute and convalescent COVID-19 samples, and they came from the United States, Italy and Spain. In each case, the material was cDNA or gDNA derived from T cells, B-cell-depleted T cells, or PBMCs.

This clone appeared once. Study processing details: Estimation of nucleated cell counts relied on the amplification of reference gene primers. Clones were read by immunoSEQ multiplex PCR, and TCRdb kept only the in-frame ones, dropping some. That table furnishes V, J and clone size, whereas the DNA furnished D and trimming. The sample comprises almost 250,000 clones, 86% of which are singletons, and around 1.6% rests with the top ten. V dropped 4 bases and J dropped 5; count of bases not matched to a gene: 6. The CDR3 sequence is 14 residues long. Per the germline V gene, CDR1 is SGHRS and CDR2 is YFSETQ.

The TCR was taken from a woman aged 60-75 years who had recovered from COVID-19. The sample taken for sequencing was peripheral blood. The chain has TRBV5-1 and TRBJ1-5, with 7 bases identical to TRBD1. DNA for the CDR3: TGCGCCAGCAGCCCCGGGACAGAAGATCAGCCCCAGCATTTT. This translates into CASSPGTEDQPQHF. Together with reference TRBV5-1 and TRBJ1-5, the CDR3 gives the full variable domain: KAGVTQTPRYLIKTRGQQVTLSCSPISGHRSVSWYQQTPGQGLQFLFEYFSETQRNKGNFPGRFSGRQFSNSRSEMNVSTLELGDSALYLCASSPGTEDQPQHFGDGTRLSIL.